In its sample, the clone carrying this TCR beta chain was seen once. Time point defined: persistent/refractory GD, antithyroid drugs over 5 years with positive TRAb. Isolated PBMC RNA provided the starting material for the TCR library. This specimen belongs to a study of regulatory T cells in long-lasting Graves disease. Sequencing libraries for TCR beta were prepared with iRepertoire HTBI primers and Arm-PCR of CDR3 regions. TCRdb processed the multiplex PCR reads anew with MiXCR; each CDR3 protein has one entry. Among approximately 440,000 distinct CDR3 sequences listed, around 22% were seen once. The receptor's source is a female donor with Graves disease. The starting material was peripheral blood mononuclear cells (PBMCs), obtained when the disease was refractory, from a patient treated with antithyroid drugs.

This CDR3 reads CASSQTSSYEQYF. The CDR3 DNA is TGTGCCAGCAGCCAGACTAGCAGTTACGAGCAGTACTTC. This chain links TRBV7-9 with TRBJ2-7, with TRBD2 identical over 7 bases. The trim removed 5 bases at V and 4 bases at J, leaving 5 bases unmatched. CDR3 size: 13 residues. The germline V gene encodes CDR1 SEHNR and CDR2 FQNEAQ (reference sequence).